Sequencing of this T cell receptor (beta chain) was carried out in a study of naive and memory T cell subsets. Amplification of ligated cDNA took four PCR rounds with SP2 and nested alpha and beta constant primers. Using its own MiXCR run on the UMI-ligation and nested PCR reads, TCRdb lists one record per CDR3 protein. Of about 26,000 distinct CDR3 sequences listed, over 4% were seen once; the top ten hold approximately 8%. Germline V gene data show CDR1 as SQVTM and CDR2 as ANQGSEA. The CDR3 sequence is 14 residues long. The V end was cut by 3 bases, the J end by 6 bases, with 17 bases between. A UMI-containing oligonucleotide was joined by 3' ligation to the TCR cDNA template. Whole blood, 2 to 2.5 ml, came from adult healthy volunteers. This clonotype was found many times.

The chain is built from TRBV29-1 and TRBJ1-2, with D maybe TRBD1 (5 bases). Sample: blood. The sequence was obtained from an adult in good health. In DNA form, the CDR3 reads TGCAGCGTTGAGGGGAGGGAGGGGTTTGATGGCTACACCTTC. Its translation is CSVEGREGFDGYTF. The entire variable domain, with the rest obtained from reference TRBV29-1 and TRBJ1-2, is as follows: SAVISQKPSRDICQRGTSLTIQCQVDSQVTMMFWYRQQPGQSLTLIATANQGSEATYESGFVIDKFPISRPNLTFSTLTVSNMSPEDSSIYLCSVEGREGFDGYTFGSGTRLTVV.